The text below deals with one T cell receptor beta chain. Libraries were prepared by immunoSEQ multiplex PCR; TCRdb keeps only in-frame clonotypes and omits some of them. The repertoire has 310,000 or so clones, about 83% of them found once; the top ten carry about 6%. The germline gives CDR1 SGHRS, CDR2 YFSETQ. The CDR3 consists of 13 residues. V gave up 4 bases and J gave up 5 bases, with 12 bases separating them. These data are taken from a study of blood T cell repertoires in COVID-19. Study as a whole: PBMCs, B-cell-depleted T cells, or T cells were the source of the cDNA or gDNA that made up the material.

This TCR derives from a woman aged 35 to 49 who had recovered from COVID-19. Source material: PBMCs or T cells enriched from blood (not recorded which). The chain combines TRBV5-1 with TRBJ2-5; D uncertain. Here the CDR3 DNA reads TGCGCCAGCAGCATGCAATCGGAGGAGACCCAGTACTTC. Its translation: CASSMQSEETQYF.